The following is a T cell receptor beta chain sequence with its context. The record originates from a study of T cell changes during pregnancy in multiple sclerosis. Some clones are missing from TCRdb's copy, which holds only in-frame ones; the method was immunoSEQ multiplex PCR. Of approximately 63,000 clones listed, about 92% are singletons. CDR1 and CDR2 from the germline V gene are GTSNPN and SVGIG (reference sequence). The CDR3 sequence is 13 residues long. V gave up 4 bases and J gave up 0 bases, with 6 bases separating them. The sequence came from a female donor in good health, enrolled as a control in a pregnancy study. The input for sequencing was peripheral blood, taken in the third trimester of pregnancy. The chain couples TRBV30 to TRBJ2-2; D remains ambiguous. As DNA, the CDR3 is TGTGCCTGGAATGCAGCGAACACCGGGGAGCTGTTTTTT. This codes for CAWNAANTGELFF. Supplemented by reference TRBV30 and TRBJ2-2, the full variable domain reads SQTIHQWPATLVQPVGSPLSLECTVEGTSNPNLYWYRQAAGRGLQLLFYSVGIGQISSEVPQNLSASRPQDRQFILSSKKLLLSDSGFYLCAWNAANTGELFFGEGSRLTVL.